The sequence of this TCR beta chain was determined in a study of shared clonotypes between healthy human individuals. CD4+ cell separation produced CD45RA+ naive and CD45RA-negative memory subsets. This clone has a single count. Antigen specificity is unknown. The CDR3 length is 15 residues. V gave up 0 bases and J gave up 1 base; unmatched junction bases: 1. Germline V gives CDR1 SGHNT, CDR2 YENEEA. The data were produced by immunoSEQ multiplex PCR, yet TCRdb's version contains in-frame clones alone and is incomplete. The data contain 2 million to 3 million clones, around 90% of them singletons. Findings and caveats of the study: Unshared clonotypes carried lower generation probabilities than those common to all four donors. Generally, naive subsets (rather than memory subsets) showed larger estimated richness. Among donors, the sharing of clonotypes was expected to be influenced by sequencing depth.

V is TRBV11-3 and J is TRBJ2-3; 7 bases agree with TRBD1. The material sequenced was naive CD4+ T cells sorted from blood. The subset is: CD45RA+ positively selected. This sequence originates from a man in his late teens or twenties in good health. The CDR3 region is CASSLDGTGTDTQYF. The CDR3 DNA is TGTGCCAGCAGCTTAGATGGGACAGGCACAGATACGCAGTATTTT.